Below, 17 T cell receptor beta chains from the same sample are listed, as sequenced in a study of T-cell memory formation after mild COVID-19 (dated by TCRdb to about 2021). The method behind the library was 5' RACE. Sequencer: Illumina NovaSeq 6000. TCRdb reran the public reads through fastp at Q25 and MiXCR, keeping productive beta chains. Each CDR3 protein appears once, grouped with its most common genes and DNA. The sample profile shows about 470,000 distinct CDR3 sequences; around a quarter of them were found once. Roughly an eighth of the sample rests with the top ten. The sequenced sample consisted of PBMCs or a T cell subset sorted from them (not recorded which). These receptors all come from an adult woman who had mild COVID-19 (a few samples of this study predate the infection). The sample titles of this study are shuffled in the database, so cell type and time point are left out; the donor was told from shared clones.

This clonotype was counted a few times. The chain uses TRBV20-1 and TRBJ1-5; D uncertain. The CDR3 totals 13 residues. Germline CDR1 reads DFQATT; CDR2 reads SNEGSKA (reference sequence). V was pared by 0 bases and J by 2 bases, with 5 bases between. CDR3 DNA sequence: TGCAGTGCTAGAGATTCGGGCAATCAGCCCCAGCATTTT. It encodes CSARDSGNQPQHF.

This chain links TRBV6-1 with TRBJ2-2; the D gene is possibly TRBD1 (6 bases). The CDR3 is 16 residues long. CDR1 is MNHNS and CDR2 is SASEGT in the germline V gene. Trimming cost V 6 bases and J 0 bases, with 14 bases left between them. CDR3 sequence: CASSLYRATNTGELFF. In DNA form, the CDR3 reads TGTGCCAGCAGCCTCTACAGGGCTACGAACACCGGGGAGCTGTTTTTT.

The chain has TRBV5-4 and TRBJ1-1, with D hard to call. The germline V and J ends were trimmed by 0 bases and 1 base, with 10 bases remaining between them. CDR3 length: 15 amino acids. CDR1 is SGHNT and CDR2 is YYREEE in the germline V gene (reference sequence). CDR3 nucleotides: TGTGCCAGCAGCTTGGCCGCGGGGTGGAACACTGAAGCTTTCTTT. Residues: CASSLAAGWNTEAFF.

The chain recombines TRBV7-8 with TRBJ1-5; a weak D match, TRBD1 (5 bases). The CDR3 sequence is 14 residues long. Deletions cut 5 bases from V and 5 bases from J, with 13 bases between. Germline V CDR1 and CDR2: SGHVS, FQNEAQ. The CDR3 reads CASSAGTEDQPQHF. The CDR3 nucleotides are TGTGCCAGCAGCGCCGGGACGGAGGATCAGCCCCAGCATTTT.

This clonotype has just a few counts. The chain has TRBV7-3 and TRBJ2-5, with TRBD1 matching over 7 bases. Trimming cost V 4 bases and J 5 bases; bases outside gene matches: 7. The CDR3 has 14 residues. Germline CDR1 and CDR2: SGHTA and FQGTGA. CDR3 bases: TGTGCCAGCAGCTCAACCGGGACAGCGGAGACCCAGTACTTC. Its translation is CASSSTGTAETQYF.

There are a few counts of this clonotype. V is TRBV19 and J is TRBJ2-1; 11 bases are a match to TRBD2. Germline-derived CDR1 and CDR2 are LNHDA and SQIVND (reference sequence). This CDR3 comprises 15 residues. With V trimmed by 8 bases and J by 1 base, 4 bases remained unmatched. The CDR3 DNA reads as TGTGCCAGTTTAGCGGGAGGGCCTTCCTACAATGAGCAGTTCTTC. Amino acid sequence: CASLAGGPSYNEQFF.

The chain combines TRBV18 with TRBJ2-5; no firm D call. This CDR3 comprises 14 residues. The germline CDR1 and CDR2 sequences are KGHSH and LQKENI. V was clipped by 1 base and J by 1 base, with 7 bases between them. CDR3 bases: TGTGCCAGCTCACCACGCCCCGTCCAAGAGACCCAGTACTTC. Protein product: CASSPRPVQETQYF.

In the case of this clonotype: Its ends do not fully match the called genes, so a read error is possible. The chain links TRBV24-1 to TRBJ1-2; D gene unclear. Germline CDR1 is KGHDR and CDR2 is SFDVKD. The CDR3 totals 16 residues. The CDR3 sequence is CATSDSYDKSKYGYTF. DNA of the CDR3: TGTGCCACCAGTGATTCGTATGACAAATCTAAATATGGCTACACCTTC.

The sample holds one count of this clonotype. The V call is TRBV5-5, the J call TRBJ1-1; the D is unclear. The CDR3 consists of 14 residues. The V and J ends lost 4 bases and 1 base respectively, with 11 bases between them. Per germline, CDR1 SGHKS and CDR2 YYEKEE (reference sequence). CDR3 sequence (DNA): TGTGCCAGCAGCCGCGGACCAACGAACACTGAAGCTTTCTTT. Translating gives CASSRGPTNTEAFF. Variable domain in full (rest from reference TRBV5-5 and TRBJ1-1): DAGVTQSPTHLIKTRGQQVTLRCSPISGHKSVSWYQQVLGQGPQFIFQYYEKEERGRGNFPDRFSARQFPNYSSELNVNALLLGDSALYLCASSRGPTNTEAFFGQGTRLTVV.

This clonotype occurred a few times. The chain is built from TRBV5-1 and TRBJ2-5, with 15 bases that match TRBD2. This CDR3 spans 19 amino acids. The V gene's germline CDR1 is SGHRS and CDR2 YFSETQ. Trimming took 1 base from V and 1 from J; bases not matched to a gene: 8. CDR3 protein: CASSLSGTSGGSPQETQYF. CDR3 coding DNA: TGCGCCAGCAGCTTGAGTGGGACTAGCGGGGGGTCTCCCCAAGAGACCCAGTACTTC.

The chain combines TRBV2 with TRBJ1-4; 10 nucleotides match TRBD1. Germline V CDR1 and CDR2: SNHLY, FYNNEI. With 7 bases clipped from V and 8 bases from J, the junction kept 7 bases outside the gene matches. The CDR3 is made up of 14 amino acids. The CDR3 sequence is CASKSGTGEEKLFF. The CDR3 DNA sequence: TGTGCCAGCAAATCCGGGACAGGGGAGGAAAAACTGTTTTTT.

The chain uses TRBV24-1 and TRBJ2-3, with a possible D match to TRBD2 (6 bases). Trimming pared 9 bases from V and 3 bases from J, leaving 15 bases between. The CDR3 is 14 amino acids. The germline V gene has CDR1 KGHDR and CDR2 SFDVKD. CDR3 in DNA: TGTGCCACCTCCAATACGGGGACTACAGATACGCAGTATTTT. Translating it yields CATSNTGTTDTQYF.

This chain connects TRBV20-1 to TRBJ2-5; 7 nucleotides match TRBD1. The CDR3 runs 14 residues. CDR1 and CDR2 (germline): DFQATT, SNEGSKA (reference sequence). V dropped 5 bases and J dropped 1; count of bases not matched to a gene: 7. The CDR3 bases are TGCAGTGCTCACAGGGGACCCCTCCAAGAGACCCAGTACTTC. Translated, it gives CSAHRGPLQETQYF.

This chain connects TRBV30 to TRBJ2-2, with 10 bases identical to TRBD2. J was trimmed by 1 base and V by 3 bases; bases with no gene match: 2. This CDR3 is 15 amino acids long. The V gene's germline CDR1 is GTSNPN and CDR2 SVGIG (reference sequence). The CDR3 DNA reads as TGTGCCTGGAGGTGGACTAGCGGGAACACCGGGGAGCTGTTTTTT. Encoded protein: CAWRWTSGNTGELFF. Filled out from reference TRBV30 and TRBJ2-2, the complete variable domain reads SQTIHQWPATLVQPVGSPLSLECTVEGTSNPNLYWYRQAAGRGLQLLFYSVGIGQISSEVPQNLSASRPQDRQFILSSKKLLLSDSGFYLCAWRWTSGNTGELFFGEGSRLTVL.

The V call is TRBV20-1, the J call TRBJ2-7; a possible D gene is TRBD1 (5 bases). V was shortened by 0 bases and J by 2 bases, with 14 bases between the two germline ends. Germline CDR1 and CDR2: DFQATT and SNEGSKA (reference sequence). The CDR3 length is 15 residues. This CDR3 is CSARDGSRAPYEQYF. For the CDR3, the DNA is TGCAGTGCTAGAGATGGAAGCAGGGCCCCCTACGAGCAGTACTTC.

This clonotype occurred a few times. The genes are TRBV5-1 and TRBJ2-1, with 8 nucleotides matching TRBD1. The V segment lost 5 bases and the J segment 0 bases; nucleotides outside the gene matches: 7. The CDR3 runs to 16 residues. Looked up from germline, CDR1 is SGHRS and CDR2 is YFSETQ. CDR3 coding DNA: TGCGCCAGCAGGAAGAGACAGGGGTCCTCCTACAATGAGCAGTTCTTC. It specifies CASRKRQGSSYNEQFF.

V usage is TRBV12-3 or TRBV12-4 and J usage is TRBJ1-1; 7 bases map to TRBD1. V was pared by 5 bases and J by 2 bases, with 5 bases of the junction left unmatched. The CDR3 length is 14 residues. CDR3 coding DNA: TGTGCCAGCAGTGGGACAGACGAAAACACTGAAGCTTTCTTT. It is translated as CASSGTDENTEAFF.